This TCR beta chain was identified during a study of T-cell reconstitution after alpha-beta-depleted transplantation in children. The germline V gene has CDR1 ENHRY and CDR2 SYGVKD. Trimming took 10 bases from V and 0 from J; bases not matched to a gene: 13. CDR3 length equals 18 residues. Unique molecular identifiers were incorporated into the prepared TCRbeta library. Each CDR3 protein gets one entry after TCRdb re-called the PCR reads with MiXCR. The sample consists of just under 350,000 distinct CDR3 sequences, roughly 16% of them appearing once. The chain uses TRBV10-3 and TRBJ2-2, with 11 bases matching TRBD2. The source material was PBMCs, mostly from graft donor cells, sampled 360 days after TCRalphabeta/CD19-depleted stem cell transplant. This TCR derives from a male patient between 2 and 15 years old who had a stem cell transplant for acute lymphoblastic leukemia, so the T cells may come from the graft donor. The CDR3 DNA follows: TGTGCCACCAAATCCCCGACTAGCGGGATCGCGAACACCGGGGAGCTGTTTTTT. Protein: CATKSPTSGIANTGELFF.